This record concerns one TCR beta chain sequence. This CDR3 is missing its conserved last phenylalanine or tryptophan, likely due to a read error. The limits of the CDR3 on the DNA are not certain, so only TCRdb's listed CDR3 is given. CDR1 is SGHTA and CDR2 is FQGNSA in the germline V gene. 11 amino acids form the CDR3, both terminal residues included. The data were taken from a study of breast tumors, draining lymph nodes, adjacent tissues. TCRdb re-called the multiplex PCR reads with MiXCR, one entry per CDR3 protein. The profile shows 85,000 to 130,000 distinct CDR3 sequences, less than 40% of them singletons. The lymph nodes were axillary draining lymph nodes from breast cancer patients.

The chain has TRBV7-2 and TRBJ2-2; TRBD1 was called by the table and not checked on the DNA. Input material: axillary lymph node tissue. The receptor was isolated from a female donor with breast cancer. Some clones in this sample may be carry-over from other donors' samples. The CDR3 spells CASRGAGEPFL.